The rows below give T cell receptor beta chains drawn from one sample of a study of blood T cell repertoires in COVID-19. Only in-frame clones appear in the TCRdb table, and some are missing; sequencing was by immunoSEQ multiplex PCR. Found here are about 250,000 clones, 85% to 90% of them singletons; the top ten hold over 2%. Sequencing input: PBMCs or T cells enriched from blood (not recorded which). The receptors here all came from a woman aged 18-35 years who had recovered from COVID-19. CDR3s include the opening cysteine and the closing phenylalanine or tryptophan. A D gene is named only where the DNA matches it firmly. The listing skips clone size in some rows; elsewhere it reads once, few, many or a size class.

>TRBV2|-|TRBJ1-2|-
CASSESGGARFYGYTF
TGTGCCAGCAGTGAATCGGGGGGGGCTAGGTTCTATGGCTACACCTTC
>TRBV6-2/TRBV6-3|-|TRBJ1-2|TRBD1
CASSPGQYLYGYTF
TGTGCCAGCAGCCCGGGACAGTACCTCTATGGCTACACCTTC
>TRBV28|-|TRBJ2-6|-
CASRKSWSGANVLTF
TGTGCCAGCAGAAAGAGCTGGTCTGGGGCCAACGTCCTGACTTTC
>TRBV29-1|-|TRBJ1-1|-
CSVAGGNLNTEAFF
TGCAGCGTTGCAGGTGGAAACCTTAACACTGAAGCTTTCTTT
>TRBV3-1/TRBV3-2|-|TRBJ1-2|-
CASSQGIGQAARGYTF
TGTGCCAGCAGCCAAGGCATAGGGCAAGCGGCTCGTGGCTACACCTTC
>TRBV28|-|TRBJ1-5|-
CASRTTGFNQPQHF
TGTGCCAGCAGGACCACAGGGTTTAATCAGCCCCAGCATTTT
>TRBV5-1|-|TRBJ2-1|-
CASNTGSRKFF
TGCGCCAGTAACACAGGGTCCCGCAAGTTCTTC
>TRBV19|-|TRBJ1-3|-
CASSPTGTSGNTIYF
TGTGCCAGTAGTCCTACAGGTACATCTGGAAACACCATATATTTT
>TRBV11-2|-|TRBJ2-7|-
CASSLTDRNYEQYF
TGTGCCAGCAGCTTAACAGACAGAAACTACGAGCAGTACTTC
>TRBV19|-|TRBJ2-5|TRBD2
CASSIALAGETQYF
TGTGCCAGTAGTATAGCACTAGCGGGGGAGACCCAGTACTTC
>TRBV20-1|-|TRBJ1-2|-
CSVAYGVGYTF
TGCAGTGTCGCTTATGGAGTCGGCTACACCTTC
>TRBV30|few|TRBJ2-3|TRBD2
CAWRRLAQTDTQYF
TGTGCCTGGAGGAGACTAGCGCAGACAGATACGCAGTATTTT
>TRBV5-1|few|TRBJ2-7|TRBD1
CASSFAGQGEQYF
TGCGCCAGCAGCTTCGCAGGACAGGGCGAGCAGTACTTC
>TRBV10-3|-|TRBJ2-2|-
CAISDLRSTGELFF
TGTGCCATCAGTGACCTCCGGAGCACCGGGGAGCTGTTTTTT
>TRBV7-6|-|TRBJ2-5|TRBD2
CASNPTSGSETQYF
TGTGCCAGCAACCCGACTAGCGGTTCAGAGACCCAGTACTTC
>TRBV4-2|-|TRBJ2-7|-
CASSQEQGSEGEQYF
TGTGCCAGCAGCCAAGAACAGGGCTCTGAAGGGGAGCAGTACTTC
>TRBV19|-|TRBJ2-1|TRBD2
CASSNRGGGNEQFF
TGTGCCAGTAGTAACCGGGGGGGCGGTAATGAGCAGTTCTTC
>TRBV11-3|once|TRBJ2-3|-
CASSHSGTDTQYF
TGTGCCAGCAGCCACAGCGGAACAGATACGCAGTATTTT
>TRBV5-4|-|TRBJ2-6|-
CASSFGTGGANVLTF
TGTGCCAGCAGCTTTGGTACAGGTGGGGCCAACGTCCTGACTTTC
>TRBV19|-|TRBJ1-1|TRBD1
CASSRDSYTEAFF
TGTGCCAGTAGCCGGGACAGTTACACTGAAGCTTTCTTT
>TRBV11-2|-|TRBJ1-2|-
CASSLTPLRGSGYTF
TGTGCCAGCAGCCTGACTCCCCTCCGGGGAAGTGGCTACACCTTC
>TRBV2|-|TRBJ1-1|-
CASSPRGGTEAFF
TGTGCCAGCAGTCCCCGGGGAGGGACTGAAGCTTTCTTT
>TRBV20-1|-|TRBJ2-1|-
CSASLYNEQFF
TGCAGTGCTAGTCTCTACAATGAGCAGTTCTTC
>TRBV24-1|once|TRBJ2-3|TRBD2
CATSESLASGAYSTDTQYF
TGTGCCACCAGTGAAAGTTTGGCTAGCGGGGCGTATAGCACAGATACGCAGTATTTT
>TRBV7-2|-|TRBJ2-5|TRBD2
CASSLVVAGGGTQYF
TGTGCCAGCAGCTTAGTGGTAGCGGGGGGAGGGACCCAGTACTTC
>TRBV28|once|TRBJ2-7|-
CASSLTFFYEQYF
TGTGCCAGCAGTTTAACATTTTTCTACGAGCAGTACTTC